A selection of T cell receptor beta chains follows, all from one sample in a study of long-term antiretroviral therapy in people with HIV. Clones were read by immunoSEQ multiplex PCR, and TCRdb kept only the in-frame ones, dropping some. The sample carries about 17,000 clones, roughly nine tenths recorded once. Sequenced material: unsorted PBMCs, taken 0.6 years after starting antiretroviral therapy. All receptors derive from a woman between 40 and 50 years old with HIV. CDR3s include the opening cysteine and the closing phenylalanine or tryptophan.

TRBV5-1	TRBJ1-3	CASSSGGPGNTIYF
TRBV5-8	TRBJ2-5	CASSFPLVASTSQYF
TRBV27	TRBJ1-5	CASSWDANQPQHF
TRBV27	TRBJ2-3	CASRQTGGWDTQYF
TRBV5-1	TRBJ2-1	CASRSSSGTGAYNEQFF
TRBV4-3	TRBJ2-3	CASSRMGIAGESSTDTQYF
TRBV18	TRBJ2-7	CASSPSGTSYEQYF
TRBV5-4	TRBJ2-2	CASSLDGRLNTGELFF
TRBV5-4	TRBJ1-2	CASSLTDGGYTF
TRBV30	TRBJ2-1	CAWTNYNEQFF
TRBV6-1	TRBJ1-1	CASRVGTETEAFF
TRBV18	TRBJ2-2	CASSPGGQGIAGELFF
TRBV5-3	TRBJ1-1	CARSPTDGRNTEAFF
TRBV12-5	TRBJ1-5	CASQPLGNQPQHF
TRBV27	TRBJ1-4	CASSSPGREGVGKLFF
TRBV10-1	TRBJ2-2	CASSQRTGELFF
TRBV4-1	TRBJ1-2	CASSQVSRVEGNYGYTF